The 23 T cell receptor beta chains reported below all come from one sample, sequenced in a study of liver allograft versus peripheral blood T cells. For the study at large: In transplanted livers, T cell receptor repertoires were compared with those found in the recipients' peripheral blood.

TCRdb itself ran the reads through MiXCR, one entry per CDR3 protein. The sample holds 6,000 or so distinct CDR3 sequences; about a sixth are singletons and the top ten take 45% to 50%. These receptor sequences come from a human patient who had a liver transplant. The graft donor may have contributed some T cells.

This clonotype is medium-sized by share. The V and J genes are TRBV6-1 and TRBJ2-3, with 7 nucleotides matching TRBD1. Germline V gene sequence: CDR1 MNHNS, CDR2 SASEGT. Trimming took 3 bases from V and 4 from J; bases not matched to a gene: 7. This CDR3 contains 15 residues. The CDR3 loop reads CASSESTGSADTQYF. The CDR3, as DNA: TGTGCCAGCAGTGAGTCGACAGGGTCCGCAGATACGCAGTATTTT.

This clonotype is medium-sized within its sample. This chain joins TRBV27 and TRBJ2-1, with D perhaps matching TRBD1 or TRBD2 (5 bases each). Germline V gives CDR1 MNHEY, CDR2 SMNVEV (reference sequence). The CDR3 loop spans 15 amino acids. V lost 3 bases, J lost 7 bases, and 16 bases lay in between. The CDR3 DNA is TGTGCCAGCAGTTTCGTACGGGACGCGAGGAATGAGCAGTTCTTC. It encodes CASSFVRDARNEQFF.

This clonotype was seen only a few times. V is TRBV9 and J is TRBJ1-1; D not resolved. Germline CDR1 and CDR2: SGDLS and YYNGEE. Between the trimmed V and J ends, which lost 0 bases and 1 base, there was a span of 4 bases. The CDR3 contains 13 residues. The CDR3 nucleotides read TGTGCCAGCAGCGTAGGGAAGAACACTGAAGCTTTCTTT. This translates into CASSVGKNTEAFF.

The sample holds a few counts of this clonotype. The chain combines TRBV28 with TRBJ2-1, with 7 bases that match TRBD2. The CDR3 sequence is 15 residues long. The V gene's germline CDR1 is MDHEN and CDR2 SYDVKM. The V gene end was trimmed by 5 bases and the J gene end by 1 base; junction bases not matched to a gene: 5. This chain's CDR3 is CASSISGESYNEQFF. In DNA form, the CDR3 reads TGTGCCAGCAGTATAAGCGGGGAGTCCTACAATGAGCAGTTCTTC.

This clonotype was counted ten times or more. The chain combines TRBV28 with TRBJ1-6; D gene uncertain. CDR3 length: 15 residues. Germline values: CDR1 MDHEN, CDR2 SYDVKM. Trimming left V 2 bases short and J 9 bases short, with 14 bases between. The CDR3 loop is CASSLSQVFGSPLHF. As DNA, the CDR3 is TGTGCCAGCAGTTTAAGTCAGGTATTCGGTTCACCCCTCCACTTT. The full variable domain, its missing parts supplied by reference TRBV28 and TRBJ1-6, is DVKVTQSSRYLVKRTGEKVFLECVQDMDHENMFWYRQDPGLGLRLIYFSYDVKMKEKGDIPEGYSVSREKKERFSLILESASTNQTSMYLCASSLSQVFGSPLHFGNGTRLTVT.

This clonotype was picked up a small number of times. The chain uses TRBV12-3 or TRBV12-4 and TRBJ1-5; D unclear. This CDR3 spans 15 amino acids. V was pared by 2 bases and J by 0 bases, with 8 bases between. Written as DNA, the CDR3 is TGTGCCAGCAGTTTAAGTGCGTATAGCAATCAGCCCCAGCATTTT. Its protein is CASSLSAYSNQPQHF.

The chain is built from TRBV9 and TRBJ2-1; TRBD2 aligns across 7 bases. The V segment lost 4 bases and the J segment 10 bases; nucleotides outside the gene matches: 8. Germline V gene sequence: CDR1 SGDLS, CDR2 YYNGEE. The CDR3 totals 13 residues. The CDR3 DNA is TGTGCCAGCAGCACCCCCGGGACTAAAGAGCAGTTCTTC. It translates to CASSTPGTKEQFF.

By frequency in the sample, this clonotype is medium-sized. The chain has TRBV24-1 and TRBJ2-2; 8 nucleotides match TRBD1. The CDR3 runs 15 residues. Germline-derived CDR1 and CDR2 are KGHDR and SFDVKD. Trimming cost V 3 bases and J 1 base; bases outside gene matches: 0. CDR3: CATSDGTGNTGELFF. DNA of the CDR3: TGTGCCACCAGTGATGGGACAGGGAACACCGGGGAGCTGTTTTTT.

The sample holds many counts of this clonotype. The chain carries TRBV27 and TRBJ2-5; no firm D call. The germline V and J ends were trimmed by 0 bases and 5 bases, with 22 bases remaining between them. From germline, CDR1 is MNHEY and CDR2 SMNVEV (reference sequence). The CDR3 consists of 18 residues. The CDR3 sequence is CASSLSAFGVARGETQYF. CDR3 DNA: TGTGCCAGCAGTTTATCGGCTTTTGGGGTAGCCAGAGGCGAGACCCAGTACTTC.

This clonotype is medium-sized (0.01 to 0.1%). The rearrangement links TRBV15 to TRBJ1-1, with D tentatively TRBD1 (6 bases). V was clipped by 0 bases and J by 2 bases, with 13 bases between them. Germline V lookup: CDR1 LNHNV, CDR2 YYDKDF (reference sequence). The CDR3 spans 16 residues. The CDR3 sequence: CATSRDRGGVNTEAFF. CDR3 DNA sequence: TGTGCCACCAGCAGAGATAGAGGGGGGGTTAACACTGAAGCTTTCTTT. Looking up the rest from reference TRBV15 and TRBJ1-1 gives the full variable domain: DAMVIQNPRYQVTQFGKPVTLSCSQTLNHNVMYWYQQKSSQAPKLLFHYYDKDFNNEADTPDNFQSRRPNTSFCFLDIRSPGLGDTAMYLCATSRDRGGVNTEAFFGQGTRLTVV.

By share, this clonotype counts as medium-sized. The CDR3 nucleotides are TGTGCCAGCGGAGGACGGCCGTACTCTGGAAACACCATATATTTT. It is translated as CASGGRPYSGNTIYF. The chain combines TRBV19 with TRBJ1-3; D not resolved. The CDR3 is made up of 15 amino acids. V dropped 9 bases and J dropped 0 bases, with 15 bases sitting between them. The germline CDR1 and CDR2 sequences are LNHDA and SQIVND (reference sequence).

The chain has TRBV25-1 and TRBJ1-3; tentatively, D is TRBD1 (6 bases). Per the germline V gene, CDR1 is MGHDK and CDR2 is SYGVNS. The V end lost 7 bases, the J end lost 4 bases, and 14 bases lay between the germline ends. The CDR3 runs to 14 residues. The CDR3 protein is CASNPGVGGNTIYF. CDR3 DNA: TGTGCCAGCAACCCAGGGGTAGGAGGAAACACCATATATTTT.

The table lists this clonotype with many counts. This chain joins TRBV6-2 or TRBV6-3 and TRBJ2-7; D remains ambiguous. CDR1 is MNHEY, CDR2 SVGEGT, per germline. V was clipped by 3 bases and J by 7 bases, with 13 bases between them. The CDR3 is made up of 13 amino acids. The CDR3: CASSYLPLREQYF. The CDR3 region has the DNA TGTGCCAGCAGTTATCTTCCGTTAAGGGAGCAGTACTTC.

This clonotype is classed as medium-sized. The rearrangement uses TRBV6-1 and TRBJ1-1, with a tentative D call TRBD1 (6 bases). The CDR3 length is 14 residues. V was shortened by 4 bases and J by 5 bases, with 14 bases between the two germline ends. In germline, CDR1 is MNHNS, CDR2 SASEGT. DNA of the CDR3: TGTGCCAGCAGTGCAGGGGTTGAGAGAACTGAAGCTTTCTTT. Protein sequence: CASSAGVERTEAFF.

This clonotype was counted at least ten times. V and J are TRBV7-2 and TRBJ2-7, with 12 bases that match TRBD2. Trimming at V came to 5 bases and at J to 0 bases, leaving 8 bases not matched to a gene. CDR1 is SGHTA, CDR2 FQGNSA, per germline. The CDR3 runs 17 residues. The CDR3 is CASSHPSGGASSYEQYF. The DNA of the CDR3 is TGTGCCAGCAGCCATCCTAGCGGGGGGGCGAGCTCCTACGAGCAGTACTTC.

In its sample, this clonotype was seen many times. The chain uses TRBV6-6 and TRBJ2-7, with D unclear. This CDR3 contains 13 residues. Germline CDR1 is MNHNY and CDR2 is SVGAGI (reference sequence). Between the trimmed V and J ends, which lost 4 bases and 3 bases, there was a span of 10 bases. The CDR3 DNA sequence: TGTGCCAGCAGTTTGCGCAAGAACTACGAGCAGTACTTC. Encoded protein: CASSLRKNYEQYF.

By sample fraction, this clonotype is large (0.1 to 1%). This sequence joins TRBV20-1 and TRBJ2-7; 7 nucleotides match TRBD2. The trim removed 6 bases at V and 0 bases at J, leaving 8 bases unmatched. The CDR3 runs 14 residues. Germline V gene lookup returns CDR1 DFQATT and CDR2 SNEGSKA (reference sequence). CDR3 in amino acids: CSAPGEGFSYEQYF. CDR3 bases: TGCAGTGCCCCCGGGGAGGGGTTCTCCTACGAGCAGTACTTC.

A few counts support this clonotype. The chain couples TRBV11-3 to TRBJ2-3, with 8 bases lining up with TRBD1. Germline V gives CDR1 SGHNT, CDR2 YENEEA. Germline trimming cut 4 bases from V and 5 bases from J; bases unmatched to any gene: 8. The CDR3 has 15 residues. Here the CDR3 DNA reads TGTGCCAGCAGCTCTAACAGGGGGTCAGGAGATACGCAGTATTTT. It specifies CASSSNRGSGDTQYF. Full variable domain (missing parts from reference TRBV11-3 and TRBJ2-3): EAGVVQSPRYKIIEKKQPVAFWCNPISGHNTLYWYLQNLGQGPELLIRYENEEAVDDSQLPKDRFSAERLKGVDSTLKIQPAELGDSAVYLCASSSNRGSGDTQYFGPGTRLTVL.

This clonotype was observed a handful of times. The chain links TRBV11-2 to TRBJ2-2; no clear D. The V gene lost 0 bases and the J gene lost 4 bases, with 6 bases spanning the gap. This CDR3 has 14 amino acids. In germline, CDR1 is SGHAT, CDR2 FQNNGV. CDR3 sequence reads: CASSLDPGTGELFF. The CDR3 nucleotides read TGTGCCAGCAGCTTAGATCCAGGCACCGGGGAGCTGTTTTTT. The whole variable domain, filled in from reference TRBV11-2 and TRBJ2-2, reads EAGVAQSPRYKIIEKRQSVAFWCNPISGHATLYWYQQILGQGPKLLIQFQNNGVVDDSQLPKDRFSAERLKGVDSTLKIQPAKLEDSAVYLCASSLDPGTGELFFGEGSRLTVL.

This clonotype appeared a few times. V usage is TRBV7-9 and J usage is TRBJ2-5; 9 bases fit TRBD2. After removal of 2 bases from V and 5 bases from J, the junction contained 12 bases not matched to a gene. CDR3 length equals 17 residues. In germline, CDR1 is SEHNR, CDR2 FQNEAQ (reference sequence). The CDR3 is CASSLPAGTSRGETQYF. CDR3 bases: TGTGCCAGCAGCTTACCCGCCGGGACTAGCAGGGGGGAGACCCAGTACTTC.

V usage is TRBV28 and J usage is TRBJ1-1; tentatively, D is TRBD1 (5 bases). The V gene's germline CDR1 is MDHEN and CDR2 SYDVKM. Trimming cost V 5 bases and J 1 base, with 17 bases left between them. CDR3 length: 16 residues. CDR3 amino acids: CASSPPWGAGNTEAFF. DNA of the CDR3: TGTGCCAGCAGTCCACCTTGGGGCGCAGGGAACACTGAAGCTTTCTTT.

This clonotype occurred many times. The CDR3 protein is CATSDGSQETQYF. The CDR3 DNA is TGTGCCACCAGTGATGGGTCCCAAGAGACCCAGTACTTC. The chain carries TRBV24-1 and TRBJ2-5; no reliable D call. CDR3 length: 13 residues. Germline CDR1 and CDR2: KGHDR and SFDVKD. Trimming shortened V by 3 bases and J by 1 base, and 5 bases separated the two germline ends.

By sample share, this clonotype is medium-sized (0.01 to 0.1%). V usage is TRBV18 and J usage is TRBJ2-1, with TRBD2 identical over 7 bases. This CDR3 is 16 amino acids long. Looked up from germline, CDR1 is KGHSH and CDR2 is LQKENI. V trimming: 2 bases; J trimming: 5 bases; junction bases outside the gene matches: 9. For the CDR3, the DNA is TGTGCCAGCTCACCATTCTCCAGCGGGGCCAACAATGAGCAGTTCTTC. Protein product: CASSPFSSGANNEQFF.